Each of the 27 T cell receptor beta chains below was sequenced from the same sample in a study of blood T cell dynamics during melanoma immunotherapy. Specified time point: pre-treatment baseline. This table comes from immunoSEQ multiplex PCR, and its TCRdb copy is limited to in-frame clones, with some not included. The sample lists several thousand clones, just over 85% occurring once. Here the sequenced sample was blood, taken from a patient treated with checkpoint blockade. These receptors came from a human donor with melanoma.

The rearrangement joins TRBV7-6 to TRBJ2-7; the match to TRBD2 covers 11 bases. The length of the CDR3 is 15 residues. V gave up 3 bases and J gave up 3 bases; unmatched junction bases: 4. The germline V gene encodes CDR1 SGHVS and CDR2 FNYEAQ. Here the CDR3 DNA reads TGTGCCAGCAGCTTGGGACTAGCGGCTTACTACGAGCAGTACTTC. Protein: CASSLGLAAYYEQYF.

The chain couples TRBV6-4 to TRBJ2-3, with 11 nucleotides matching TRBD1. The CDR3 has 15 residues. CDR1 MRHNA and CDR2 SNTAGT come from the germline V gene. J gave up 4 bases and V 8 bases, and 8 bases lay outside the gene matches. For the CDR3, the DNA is TGTGCCAGCTCCCGGGGACAGGGGGACGCAGATACGCAGTATTTT. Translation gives CASSRGQGDADTQYF.

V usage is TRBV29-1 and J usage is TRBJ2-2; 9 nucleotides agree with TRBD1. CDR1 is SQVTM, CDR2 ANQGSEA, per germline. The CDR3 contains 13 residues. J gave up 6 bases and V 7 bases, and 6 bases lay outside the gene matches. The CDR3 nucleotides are TGCAGCGCCAGGGACAGGGTGGCCGGGGAGCTGTTTTTT. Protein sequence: CSARDRVAGELFF.

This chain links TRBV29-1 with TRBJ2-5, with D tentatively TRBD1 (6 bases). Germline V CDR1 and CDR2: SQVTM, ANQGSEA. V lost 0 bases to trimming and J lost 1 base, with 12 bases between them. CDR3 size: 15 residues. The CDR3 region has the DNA TGCAGCGTTGAAGATAGGGGACACTTCCAAGAGACCCAGTACTTC. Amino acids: CSVEDRGHFQETQYF.

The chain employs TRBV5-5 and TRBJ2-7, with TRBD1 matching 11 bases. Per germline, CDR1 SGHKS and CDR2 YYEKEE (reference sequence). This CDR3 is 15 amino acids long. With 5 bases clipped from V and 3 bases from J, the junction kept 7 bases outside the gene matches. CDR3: CASRDRTGGIYEQYF. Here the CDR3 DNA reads TGTGCCAGCAGAGATCGGACAGGGGGCATCTACGAGCAGTACTTC.

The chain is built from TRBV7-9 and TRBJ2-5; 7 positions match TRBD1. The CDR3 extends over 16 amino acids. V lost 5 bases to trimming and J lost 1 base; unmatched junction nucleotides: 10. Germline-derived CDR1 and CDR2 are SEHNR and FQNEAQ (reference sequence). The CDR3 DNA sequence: TGTGCCAGCAGCCCACGACAGACAGGGACCCAAGAGACCCAGTACTTC. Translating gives CASSPRQTGTQETQYF. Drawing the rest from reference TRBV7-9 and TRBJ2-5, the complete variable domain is DTGVSQNPRHKITKRGQNVTFRCDPISEHNRLYWYRQTLGQGPEFLTYFQNEAQLEKSRLLSDRFSAERPKGSFSTLEIQRTEQGDSAMYLCASSPRQTGTQETQYFGPGTRLLVL.

The CDR3 loop is CASSEGWWTGGRRGNEQFF. DNA of the CDR3: TGTGCCAGCAGTGAAGGATGGTGGACAGGGGGCCGTAGAGGCAATGAGCAGTTCTTC. The chain carries TRBV6-1 and TRBJ2-1; 11 nucleotides align to TRBD1. The CDR3 covers 19 residues. V lost 1 base to trimming and J lost 6 bases; unmatched junction nucleotides: 14. Germline loops: CDR1 MNHNS, CDR2 SASEGT.

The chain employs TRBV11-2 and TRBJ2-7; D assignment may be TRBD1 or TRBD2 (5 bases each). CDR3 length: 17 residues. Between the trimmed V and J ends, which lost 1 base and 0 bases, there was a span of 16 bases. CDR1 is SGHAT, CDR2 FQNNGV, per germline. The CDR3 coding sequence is TGTGCCAGCAGCTTAGCGGGTTGGGGACGCCGCTCCTACGAGCAGTACTTC. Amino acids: CASSLAGWGRRSYEQYF. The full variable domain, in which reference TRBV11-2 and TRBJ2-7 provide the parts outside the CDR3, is EAGVAQSPRYKIIEKRQSVAFWCNPISGHATLYWYQQILGQGPKLLIQFQNNGVVDDSQLPKDRFSAERLKGVDSTLKIQPAKLEDSAVYLCASSLAGWGRRSYEQYFGPGTRLTVT.

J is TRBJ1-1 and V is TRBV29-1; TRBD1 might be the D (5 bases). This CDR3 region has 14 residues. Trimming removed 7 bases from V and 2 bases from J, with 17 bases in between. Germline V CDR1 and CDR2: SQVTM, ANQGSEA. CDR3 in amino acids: CSARSGTLNTEAFF. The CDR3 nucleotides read TGCAGCGCCCGTTCCGGGACGCTTAACACTGAAGCTTTCTTT.

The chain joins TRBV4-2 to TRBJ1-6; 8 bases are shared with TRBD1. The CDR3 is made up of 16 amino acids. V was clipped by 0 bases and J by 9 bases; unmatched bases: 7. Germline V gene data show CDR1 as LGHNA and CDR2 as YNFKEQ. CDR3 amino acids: CASSQDTGTGGSPLHF. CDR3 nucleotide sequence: TGTGCCAGCAGCCAAGATACCGGGACAGGTGGTTCACCCCTCCACTTT.

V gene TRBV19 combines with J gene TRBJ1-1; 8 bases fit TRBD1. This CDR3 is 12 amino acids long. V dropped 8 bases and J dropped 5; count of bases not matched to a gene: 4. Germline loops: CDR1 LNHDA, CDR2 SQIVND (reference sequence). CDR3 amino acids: CASGRGRTEAFF. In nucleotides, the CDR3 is TGTGCCAGTGGCAGGGGGCGGACTGAAGCTTTCTTT.

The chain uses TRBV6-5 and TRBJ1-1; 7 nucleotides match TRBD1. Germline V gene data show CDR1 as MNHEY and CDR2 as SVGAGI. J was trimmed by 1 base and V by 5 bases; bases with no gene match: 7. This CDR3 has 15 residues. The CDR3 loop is CASSRPGQPNTEAFF. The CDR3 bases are TGTGCCAGCAGTCGACCGGGACAGCCGAACACTGAAGCTTTCTTT.

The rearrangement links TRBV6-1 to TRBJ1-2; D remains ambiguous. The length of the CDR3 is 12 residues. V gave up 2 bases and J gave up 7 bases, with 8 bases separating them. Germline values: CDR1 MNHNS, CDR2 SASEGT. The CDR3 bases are TGTGCCAGCAGTGAATTTCCGAGTGGCTACACCTTC. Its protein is CASSEFPSGYTF.

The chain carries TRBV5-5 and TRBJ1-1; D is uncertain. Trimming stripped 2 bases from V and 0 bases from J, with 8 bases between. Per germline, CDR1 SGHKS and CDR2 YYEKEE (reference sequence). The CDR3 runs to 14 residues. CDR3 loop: CASSFGRMNTEAFF. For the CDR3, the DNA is TGTGCCAGCAGCTTTGGCAGGATGAACACTGAAGCTTTCTTT.

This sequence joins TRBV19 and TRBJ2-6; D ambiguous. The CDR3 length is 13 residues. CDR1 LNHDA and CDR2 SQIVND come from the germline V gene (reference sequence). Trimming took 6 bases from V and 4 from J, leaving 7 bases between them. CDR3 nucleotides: TGTGCCAGTAGCCCTGGGGGGGCCAACGTCCTGACTTTC. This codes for CASSPGGANVLTF.

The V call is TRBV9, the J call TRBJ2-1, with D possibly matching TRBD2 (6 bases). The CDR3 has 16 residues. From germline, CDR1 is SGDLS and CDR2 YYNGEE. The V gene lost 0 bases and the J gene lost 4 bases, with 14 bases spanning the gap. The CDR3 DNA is TGTGCCAGCAGCGTAGCTGACCGGGGAGGATACAATGAGCAGTTCTTC. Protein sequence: CASSVADRGGYNEQFF.

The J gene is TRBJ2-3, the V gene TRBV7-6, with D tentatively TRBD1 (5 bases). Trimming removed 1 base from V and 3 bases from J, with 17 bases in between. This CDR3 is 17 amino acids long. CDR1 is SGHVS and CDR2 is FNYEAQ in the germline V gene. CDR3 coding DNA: TGTGCCAGCAGCTTAGTAGGACCCGGCGCAGGGACAGATACGCAGTATTTT. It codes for CASSLVGPGAGTDTQYF.

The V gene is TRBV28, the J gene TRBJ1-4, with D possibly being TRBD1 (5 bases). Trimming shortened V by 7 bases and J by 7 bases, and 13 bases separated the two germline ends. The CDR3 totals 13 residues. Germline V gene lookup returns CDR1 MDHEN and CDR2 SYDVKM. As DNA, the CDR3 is TGTGCCAGCAAGGGGCCCAGGGTTGAAAAACTGTTTTTT. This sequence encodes CASKGPRVEKLFF.

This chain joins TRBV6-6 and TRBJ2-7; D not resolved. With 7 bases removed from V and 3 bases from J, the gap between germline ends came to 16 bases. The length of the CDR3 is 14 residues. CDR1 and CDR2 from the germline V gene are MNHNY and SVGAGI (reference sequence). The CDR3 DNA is TGTGCCAGCACCCAGCAGATGTCAAACTACGAGCAGTACTTC. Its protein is CASTQQMSNYEQYF.

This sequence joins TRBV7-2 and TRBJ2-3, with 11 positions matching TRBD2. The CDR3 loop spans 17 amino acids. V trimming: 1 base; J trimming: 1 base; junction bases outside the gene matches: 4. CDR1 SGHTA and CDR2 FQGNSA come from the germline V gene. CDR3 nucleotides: TGTGCCAGCAGCTTAGACGGACTAGCGGGCCGCACAGATACGCAGTATTTT. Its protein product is CASSLDGLAGRTDTQYF.

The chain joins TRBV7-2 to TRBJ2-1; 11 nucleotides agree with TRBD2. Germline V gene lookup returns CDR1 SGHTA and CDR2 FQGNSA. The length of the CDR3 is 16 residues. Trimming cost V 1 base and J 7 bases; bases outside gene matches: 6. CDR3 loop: CASSLVVAGGLNEQFF. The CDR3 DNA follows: TGTGCCAGCAGCTTAGTTGTAGCGGGGGGGCTGAATGAGCAGTTCTTC. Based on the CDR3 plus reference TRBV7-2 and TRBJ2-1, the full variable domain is GAGVSQSPSNKVTEKGKDVELRCDPISGHTALYWYRQSLGQGLEFLIYFQGNSAPDKSGLPSDRFSAERTGGSVSTLTIQRTQQEDSAVYLCASSLVVAGGLNEQFFGPGTRLTVL.

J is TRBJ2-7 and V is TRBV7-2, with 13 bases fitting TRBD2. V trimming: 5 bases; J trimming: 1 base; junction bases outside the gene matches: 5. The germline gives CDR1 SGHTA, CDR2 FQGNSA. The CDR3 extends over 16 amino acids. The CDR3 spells CASSPRTSGGSYEQYF. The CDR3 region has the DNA TGTGCCAGCAGCCCACGGACTAGCGGGGGTTCCTACGAGCAGTACTTC.

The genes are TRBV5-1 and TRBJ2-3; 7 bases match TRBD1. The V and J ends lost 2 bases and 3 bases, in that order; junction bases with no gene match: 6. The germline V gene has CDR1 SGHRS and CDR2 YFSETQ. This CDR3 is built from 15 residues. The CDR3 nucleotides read TGCGCCAGCAGCTTTAACGGCAGGGGGACAGATACGCAGTATTTT. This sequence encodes CASSFNGRGTDTQYF.

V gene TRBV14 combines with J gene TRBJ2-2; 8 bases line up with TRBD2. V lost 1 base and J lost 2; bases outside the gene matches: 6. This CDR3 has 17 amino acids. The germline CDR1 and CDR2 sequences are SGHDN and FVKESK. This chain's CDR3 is CASSQGSLAGNTGELFF. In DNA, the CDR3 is TGTGCCAGCAGCCAAGGGAGTCTAGCGGGCAACACCGGGGAGCTGTTTTTT.

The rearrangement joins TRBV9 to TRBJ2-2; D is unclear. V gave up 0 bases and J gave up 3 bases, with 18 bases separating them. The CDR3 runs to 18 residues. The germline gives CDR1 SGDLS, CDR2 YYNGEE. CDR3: CASSVASDPKLYTGELFF. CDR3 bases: TGTGCCAGCAGCGTAGCTTCGGATCCTAAACTATACACCGGGGAGCTGTTTTTT.

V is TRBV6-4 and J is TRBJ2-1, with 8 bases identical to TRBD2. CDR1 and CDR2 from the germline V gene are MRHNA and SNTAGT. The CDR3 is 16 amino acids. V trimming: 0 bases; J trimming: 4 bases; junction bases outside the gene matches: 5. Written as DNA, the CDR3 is TGTGCCAGCAGTGACTCATCTCGGGGGGGGTACAATGAGCAGTTCTTC. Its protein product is CASSDSSRGGYNEQFF.

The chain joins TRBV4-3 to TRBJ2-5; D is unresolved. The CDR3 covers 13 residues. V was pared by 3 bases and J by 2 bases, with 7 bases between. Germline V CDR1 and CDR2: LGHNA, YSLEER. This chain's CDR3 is CASSQANQETQYF. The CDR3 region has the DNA TGCGCCAGCAGCCAGGCTAATCAAGAGACCCAGTACTTC.